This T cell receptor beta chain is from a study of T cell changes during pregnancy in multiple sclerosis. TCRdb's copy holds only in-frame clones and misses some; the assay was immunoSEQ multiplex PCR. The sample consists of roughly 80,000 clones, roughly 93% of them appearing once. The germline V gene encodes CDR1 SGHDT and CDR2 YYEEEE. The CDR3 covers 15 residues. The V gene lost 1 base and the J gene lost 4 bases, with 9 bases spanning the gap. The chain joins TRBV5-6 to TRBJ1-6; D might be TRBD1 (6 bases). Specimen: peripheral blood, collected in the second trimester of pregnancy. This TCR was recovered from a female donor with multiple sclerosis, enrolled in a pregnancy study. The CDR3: CASSLQGPYNSPLHF. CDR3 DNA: TGTGCCAGCAGCTTGCAGGGGCCATATAATTCACCCCTCCACTTT.